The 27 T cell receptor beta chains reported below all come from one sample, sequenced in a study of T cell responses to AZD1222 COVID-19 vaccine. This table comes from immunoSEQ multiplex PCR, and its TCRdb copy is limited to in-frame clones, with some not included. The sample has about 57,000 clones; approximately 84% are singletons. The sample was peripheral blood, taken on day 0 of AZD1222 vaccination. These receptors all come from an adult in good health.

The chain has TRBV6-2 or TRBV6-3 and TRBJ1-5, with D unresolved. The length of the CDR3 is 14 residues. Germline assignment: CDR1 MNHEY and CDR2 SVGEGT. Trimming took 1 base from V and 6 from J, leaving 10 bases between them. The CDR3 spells CASSYWGTAQPQHF. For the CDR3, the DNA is TGTGCCAGCAGTTACTGGGGTACGGCTCAGCCCCAGCATTTT.

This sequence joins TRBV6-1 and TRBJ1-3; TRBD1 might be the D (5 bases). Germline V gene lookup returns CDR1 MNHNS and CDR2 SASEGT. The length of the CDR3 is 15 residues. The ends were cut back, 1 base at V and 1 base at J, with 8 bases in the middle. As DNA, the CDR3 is TGTGCCAGCAGTGAAGTCGCAGGGTCTGGAAACACCATATATTTT. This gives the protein CASSEVAGSGNTIYF.

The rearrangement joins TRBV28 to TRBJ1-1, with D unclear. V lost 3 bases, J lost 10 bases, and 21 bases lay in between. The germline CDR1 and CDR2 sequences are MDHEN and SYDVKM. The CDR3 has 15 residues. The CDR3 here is CASSFSEAAGMRAFF. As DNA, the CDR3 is TGTGCCAGCAGTTTTTCAGAGGCGGCAGGAATGAGAGCTTTCTTT. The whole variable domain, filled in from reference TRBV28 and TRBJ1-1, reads DVKVTQSSRYLVKRTGEKVFLECVQDMDHENMFWYRQDPGLGLRLIYFSYDVKMKEKGDIPEGYSVSREKKERFSLILESASTNQTSMYLCASSFSEAAGMRAFFGQGTRLTVV.

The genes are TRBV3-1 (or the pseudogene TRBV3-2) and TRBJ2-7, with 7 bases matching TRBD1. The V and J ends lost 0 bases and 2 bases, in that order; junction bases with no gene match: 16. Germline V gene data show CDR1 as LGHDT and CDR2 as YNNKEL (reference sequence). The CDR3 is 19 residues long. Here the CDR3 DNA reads TGTGCCAGCAGCCAAGAAAAGGGGGCGACTTACTACGTCGCCTACGAGCAGTACTTC. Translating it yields CASSQEKGATYYVAYEQYF.

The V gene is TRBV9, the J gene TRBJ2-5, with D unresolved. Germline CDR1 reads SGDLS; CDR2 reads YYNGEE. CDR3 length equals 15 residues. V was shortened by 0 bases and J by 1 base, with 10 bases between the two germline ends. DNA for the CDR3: TGTGCCAGCAGCGTAGCCCCCGGGCTCCAAGAGACCCAGTACTTC. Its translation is CASSVAPGLQETQYF.

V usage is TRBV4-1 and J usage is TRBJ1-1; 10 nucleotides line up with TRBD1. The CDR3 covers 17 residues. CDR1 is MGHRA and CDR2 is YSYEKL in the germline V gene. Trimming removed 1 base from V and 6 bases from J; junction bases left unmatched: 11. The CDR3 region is CASSQGPRTGGLAEAFF. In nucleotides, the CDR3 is TGCGCCAGCAGCCAAGGCCCTAGGACAGGGGGGCTCGCTGAAGCTTTCTTT.

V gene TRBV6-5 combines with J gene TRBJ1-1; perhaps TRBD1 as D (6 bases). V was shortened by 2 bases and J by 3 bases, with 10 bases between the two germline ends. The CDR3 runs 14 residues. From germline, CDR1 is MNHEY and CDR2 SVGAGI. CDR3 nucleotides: TGTGCCAGCAGTTACGGGGGCACACACACTGAAGCTTTCTTT. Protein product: CASSYGGTHTEAFF.

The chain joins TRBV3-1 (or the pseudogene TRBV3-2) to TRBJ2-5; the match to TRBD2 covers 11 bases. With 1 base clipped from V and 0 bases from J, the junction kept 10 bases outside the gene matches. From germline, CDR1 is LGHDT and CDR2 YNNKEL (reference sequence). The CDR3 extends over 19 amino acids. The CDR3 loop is CASSQAPGLAGGNQETQYF. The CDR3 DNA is TGTGCCAGCAGCCAAGCCCCTGGGCTAGCGGGAGGAAACCAAGAGACCCAGTACTTC.

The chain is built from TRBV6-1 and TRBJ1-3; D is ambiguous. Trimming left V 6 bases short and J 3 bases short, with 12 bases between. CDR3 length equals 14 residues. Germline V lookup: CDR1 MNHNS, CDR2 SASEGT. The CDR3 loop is CASSLAGGGNTIYF. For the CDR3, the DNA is TGTGCCAGCAGCCTGGCTGGAGGTGGAAACACCATATATTTT.

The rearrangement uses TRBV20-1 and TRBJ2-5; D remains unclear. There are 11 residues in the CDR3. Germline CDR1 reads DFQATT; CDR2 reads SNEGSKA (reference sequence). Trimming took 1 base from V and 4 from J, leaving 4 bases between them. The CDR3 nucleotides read TGCAGTGCTAGAGGGGGAGAGACCCAGTACTTC. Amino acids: CSARGGETQYF.

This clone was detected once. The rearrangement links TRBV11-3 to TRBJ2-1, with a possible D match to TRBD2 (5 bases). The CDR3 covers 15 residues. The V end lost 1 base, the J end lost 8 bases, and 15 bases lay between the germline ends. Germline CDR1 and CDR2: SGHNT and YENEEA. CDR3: CASSLGLANGDEQFF. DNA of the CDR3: TGTGCCAGCAGCTTAGGCTTAGCGAATGGGGATGAGCAGTTCTTC.

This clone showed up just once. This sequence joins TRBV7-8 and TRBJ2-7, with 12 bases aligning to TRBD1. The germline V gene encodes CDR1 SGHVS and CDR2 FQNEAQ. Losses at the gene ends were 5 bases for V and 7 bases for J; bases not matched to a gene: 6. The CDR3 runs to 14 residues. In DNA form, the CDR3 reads TGTGCCAGCAGCGTGGGACAGGGGGCTAGGGAGCAGTACTTC. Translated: CASSVGQGAREQYF.

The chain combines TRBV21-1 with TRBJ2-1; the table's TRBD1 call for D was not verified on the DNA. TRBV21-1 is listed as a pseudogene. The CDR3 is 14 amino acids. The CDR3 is CASSKDSSYNEQFF. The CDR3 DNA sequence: TGTGCCAGCAGCAAAGACAGCTCCTACAATGAGCAGTTCTTC.

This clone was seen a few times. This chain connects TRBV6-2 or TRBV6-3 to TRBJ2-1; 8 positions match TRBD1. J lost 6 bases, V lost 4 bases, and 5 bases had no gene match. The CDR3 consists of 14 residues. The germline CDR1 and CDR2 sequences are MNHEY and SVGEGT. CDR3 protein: CASSFGQGGNEQFF. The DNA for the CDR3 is TGTGCCAGCAGTTTCGGACAGGGTGGCAATGAGCAGTTCTTC.

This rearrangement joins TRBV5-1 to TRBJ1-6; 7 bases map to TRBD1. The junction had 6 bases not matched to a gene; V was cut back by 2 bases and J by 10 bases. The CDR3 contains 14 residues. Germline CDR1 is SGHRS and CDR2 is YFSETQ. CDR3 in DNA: TGCGCCAGCAGCTTAAAGGGGGCAGGATCACCCCTCCACTTT. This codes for CASSLKGAGSPLHF.

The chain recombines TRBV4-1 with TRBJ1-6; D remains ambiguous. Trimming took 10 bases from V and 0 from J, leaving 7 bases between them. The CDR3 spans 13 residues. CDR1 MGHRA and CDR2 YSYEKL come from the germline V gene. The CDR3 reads CATRSSYNSPLHF. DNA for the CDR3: TGCGCCACCAGGAGCTCCTATAATTCACCCCTCCACTTT.

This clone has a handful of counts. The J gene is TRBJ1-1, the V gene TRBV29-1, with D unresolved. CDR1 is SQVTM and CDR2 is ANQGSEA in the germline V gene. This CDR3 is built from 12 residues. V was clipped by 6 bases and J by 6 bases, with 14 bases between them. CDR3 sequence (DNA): TGCAGCGTGTGTAAATCAACCCCTGAAGCTTTCTTT. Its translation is CSVCKSTPEAFF.

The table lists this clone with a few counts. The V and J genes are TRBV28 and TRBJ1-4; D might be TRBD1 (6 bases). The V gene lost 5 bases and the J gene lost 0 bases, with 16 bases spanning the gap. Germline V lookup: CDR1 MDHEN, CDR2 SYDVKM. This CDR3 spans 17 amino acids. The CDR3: CASSLPDSSATNEKLFF. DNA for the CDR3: TGTGCCAGCAGTCTACCGGACAGCTCCGCAACTAATGAAAAACTGTTTTTT.

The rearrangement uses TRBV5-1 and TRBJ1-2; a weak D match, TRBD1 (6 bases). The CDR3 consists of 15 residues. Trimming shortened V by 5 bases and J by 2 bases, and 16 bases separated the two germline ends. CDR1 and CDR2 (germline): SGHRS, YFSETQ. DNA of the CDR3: TGCGCCAGCAGGGACCCGGCCGGGGGCAACTATGGCTACACCTTC. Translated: CASRDPAGGNYGYTF.

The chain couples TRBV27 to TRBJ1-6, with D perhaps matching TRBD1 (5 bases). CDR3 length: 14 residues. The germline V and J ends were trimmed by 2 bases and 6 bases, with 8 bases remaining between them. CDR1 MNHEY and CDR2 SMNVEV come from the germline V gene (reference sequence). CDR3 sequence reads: CASSLAGGNSPLHF. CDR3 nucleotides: TGTGCCAGCAGTTTAGCGGGGGGTAATTCACCCCTCCACTTT.

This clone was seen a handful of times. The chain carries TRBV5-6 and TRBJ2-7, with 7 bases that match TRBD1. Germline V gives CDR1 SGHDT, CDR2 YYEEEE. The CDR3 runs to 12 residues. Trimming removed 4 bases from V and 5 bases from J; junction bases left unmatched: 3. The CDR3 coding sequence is TGTGCCAGCAGCCCCGGACAGGACGAGCAGTACTTC. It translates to CASSPGQDEQYF.

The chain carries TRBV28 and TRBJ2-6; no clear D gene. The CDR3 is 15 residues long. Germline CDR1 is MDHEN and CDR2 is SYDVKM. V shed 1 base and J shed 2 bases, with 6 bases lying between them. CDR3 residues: CASSLFLPGANVLTF. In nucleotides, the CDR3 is TGTGCCAGCAGTTTATTCCTCCCTGGGGCCAACGTCCTGACTTTC. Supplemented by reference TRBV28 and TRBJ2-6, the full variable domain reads DVKVTQSSRYLVKRTGEKVFLECVQDMDHENMFWYRQDPGLGLRLIYFSYDVKMKEKGDIPEGYSVSREKKERFSLILESASTNQTSMYLCASSLFLPGANVLTFGAGSRLTVL.

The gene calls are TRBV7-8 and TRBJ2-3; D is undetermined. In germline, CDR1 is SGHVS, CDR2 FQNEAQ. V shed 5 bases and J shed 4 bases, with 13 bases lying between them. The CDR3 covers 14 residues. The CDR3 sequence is CASSPEVRPDTQYF. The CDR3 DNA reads TGTGCCAGCAGCCCTGAAGTACGTCCAGATACGCAGTATTTT.

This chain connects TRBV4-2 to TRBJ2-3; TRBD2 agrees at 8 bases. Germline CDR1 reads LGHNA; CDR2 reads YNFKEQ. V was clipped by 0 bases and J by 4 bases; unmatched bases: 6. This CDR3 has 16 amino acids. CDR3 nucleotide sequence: TGTGCCAGCAGCCAAGATAACGGGAGGGGGGCAGATACGCAGTATTTT. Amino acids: CASSQDNGRGADTQYF.

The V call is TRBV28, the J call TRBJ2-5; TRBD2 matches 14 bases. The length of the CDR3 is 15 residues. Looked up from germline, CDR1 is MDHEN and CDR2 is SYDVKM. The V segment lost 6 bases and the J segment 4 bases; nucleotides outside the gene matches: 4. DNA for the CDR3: TGTGCCAGCAGCCGGGGACTAGCGGGAGTAGAGACCCAGTACTTC. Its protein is CASSRGLAGVETQYF. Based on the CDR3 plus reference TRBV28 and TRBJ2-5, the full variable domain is DVKVTQSSRYLVKRTGEKVFLECVQDMDHENMFWYRQDPGLGLRLIYFSYDVKMKEKGDIPEGYSVSREKKERFSLILESASTNQTSMYLCASSRGLAGVETQYFGPGTRLLVL.

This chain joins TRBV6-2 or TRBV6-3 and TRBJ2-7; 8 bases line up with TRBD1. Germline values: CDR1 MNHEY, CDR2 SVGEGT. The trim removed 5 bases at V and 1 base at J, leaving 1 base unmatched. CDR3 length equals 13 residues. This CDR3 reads CASSRTGSYEQYF. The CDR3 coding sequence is TGTGCCAGCAGTAGGACAGGGTCCTACGAGCAGTACTTC.

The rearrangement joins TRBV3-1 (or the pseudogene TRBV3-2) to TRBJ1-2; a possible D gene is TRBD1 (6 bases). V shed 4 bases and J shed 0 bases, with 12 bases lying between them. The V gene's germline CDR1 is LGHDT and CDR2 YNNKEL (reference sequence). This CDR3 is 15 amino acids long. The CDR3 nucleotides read TGTGCCAGCAGCCCCGGACCAGGGGCTAACTATGGCTACACCTTC. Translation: CASSPGPGANYGYTF.